This note documents a single TCR beta chain sequence. This clone occurred a few times. This receptor's antigen is unknown. Base qualities are not at hand, and no much larger clone is one base apart. A single peripheral blood draw of about 116 mL on average was collected from each donor into heparinised tubes. Naive, central memory, regulatory and stem cell-like memory CD4+ T cells were sorted on a BD FACSAria II using a panel including CD45RO, CCR7, CD25, CD127, CD95 and CD27. Every sorted population had a purity above 95%. PBMCs were separated immediately by Lymphoprep density gradient centrifugation and were stained directly, without being cultured. So that batch effects would be minimized, each experiment stained and sorted samples in pairs, pairing one healthy donor with one patient. These data originate in a study of beta chain features in type 1 diabetes listed by TCRdb under 2018. In terms of the full investigation: Mean age, gender distribution, total cell number and subset yield did not differ between patients and healthy donors. A total of roughly 100 million sorted cells were examined across all samples, and a strong correlation was observed between cell number per subset and RNA yield. In the study, recently diagnosed type 1 diabetes patients and matched healthy donors were compared on the TCRB repertoires of their sorted circulating CD4+ T cell subsets. Naive and central memory subsets were obtained from all 30 or so donors, but regulatory and stem cell-like memory subsets were isolated from only 8 patients and roughly eight healthy donors.

Study-wide findings and limitations: Because cDNA was sequenced instead of genomic DNA, highly expressing activated cells could be over-represented, though the groups showed no difference in activation or CD3 levels. Because small numbers of individuals were included in the HLA sub-analyses, any influence of HLA type on TCRB rearrangement was left unresolved. PCR might favor shorter templates, but patient and control samples were amplified and corrected together, so any skew would affect both groups equally. Naive, central memory and regulatory TCRB repertoires appeared more similar among patients than among healthy donors. In all four CD4+ subsets, TCRB CDR3 length was moderately but significantly shorter in type 1 diabetes patients. At VDJ recombination sites, patients with type 1 diabetes made fewer insertions and deleted more nucleotides, a pattern implying thymic rearrangement abnormalities.

All of the isolated RNA was reverse transcribed with the High Capacity cDNA Reverse Transcription Kit, so expressed TCRB transcripts were sequenced. Naive, central memory and regulatory T cell samples underwent deep immunoSEQ sequencing, averaging approximately 3.3 million total reads per sample. Sorted cells were lysed in RLT buffer and RNA was extracted with DNase-treated RNeasy Micro or Mini kits, depending on cell number. To prevent cross-contamination, every cell subset was processed on its own, while patient and healthy donor samples were processed together. Using the immunoSEQ multiplex PCR, TCRB sequences were amplified from cDNA into 87-bp fragments spanning the CDR3 region. Sequencing of the amplicons was performed on the Illumina HiSeq platform. Under the source paper's analysis protocol: PCR bias was corrected computationally using synthetic template baselines, and reads within Hamming distance 2 were collapsed, with unmergeable singletons discarded. Reads were aligned to IMGT to assign V, D and J genes, CDR3 length, and insertions or deletions at six rearrangement sites. Clonotype counts were normalized to sorted cell number within each subset before computing true diversity and Gini coefficients with the tcR R package. Repertoire sharing was quantified using the overlap coefficient calculated on TCRB nucleotide sequences. Out-of-frame TCRB sequences from naive cells were analyzed as a proxy for the pre-selection repertoire. Held by TCRdb, this immuneACCESS table contains in-frame sequences only and omits some clones. Under half of the omission traces to an unresolved V gene where checked; the cause of the rest is unknown. V, J and clone size reflect that table, while D and trimming were determined from the DNA. In all, the sample holds under 300,000 clones, and 20% of those were seen once. 0.028% of the sample lies in the top ten.

The clonotype originates from a middle-aged woman with type 1 diabetes. Input material: naive CD4+ T cells from blood. The label giving this sample's cell subset or site can be read as: true naive CD4+ T cells.

The nucleotide sequence reads TGCAGTGCTAGCCGTCGGGATGGCTACACCTTC. Its product reads: CSASRRDGYTF. Recombination linked TRBV20-1 to TRBJ1-2, with the identity of the D gene unclear. From cysteine to phenylalanine, the CDR3 is 11 amino acids long. The DNA shown is the 33-base CDR3, in frame from base 1. Sequences DFQATT (CDR1) and SNEGSKA (CDR2) are obtained from the germline V gene (reference sequence). V loses 3 bases, J loses 6 bases, and the germline ends lie 8 bases apart.